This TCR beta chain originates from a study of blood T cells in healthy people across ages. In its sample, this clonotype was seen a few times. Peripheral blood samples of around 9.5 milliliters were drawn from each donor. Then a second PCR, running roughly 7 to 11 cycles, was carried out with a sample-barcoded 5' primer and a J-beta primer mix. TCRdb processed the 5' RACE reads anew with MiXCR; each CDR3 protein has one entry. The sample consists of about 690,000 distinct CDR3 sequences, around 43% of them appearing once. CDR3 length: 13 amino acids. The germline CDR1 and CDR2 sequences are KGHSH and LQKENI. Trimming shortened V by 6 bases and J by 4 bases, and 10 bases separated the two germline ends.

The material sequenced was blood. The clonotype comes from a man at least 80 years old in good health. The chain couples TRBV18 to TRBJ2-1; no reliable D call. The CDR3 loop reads CASSGDIYNEQFF. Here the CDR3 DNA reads TGTGCCAGCTCCGGTGACATATACAATGAGCAGTTCTTC.